The 13 T cell receptor beta chains below come from one sample, sequenced in a study of T cell changes during pregnancy in multiple sclerosis. Clones were sequenced by immunoSEQ multiplex PCR, and TCRdb holds only the in-frame ones, with some missing. The sample yields about 67,000 clones, approximately 89% seen once. Here the sequenced sample was peripheral blood, taken in the second trimester of pregnancy. The receptors originated from a female donor with multiple sclerosis, enrolled in a pregnancy study.

This clone was detected once. The chain is built from TRBV6-1 and TRBJ2-7; TRBD2 matches at 11 bases. From germline, CDR1 is MNHNS and CDR2 SASEGT. CDR3 length: 16 amino acids. After removal of 6 bases from V and 3 bases from J, the junction contained 10 bases not matched to a gene. CDR3 residues: CASREPLAGDFYEQYF. In nucleotides, the CDR3 is TGTGCCAGCAGGGAACCACTAGCGGGAGACTTCTACGAGCAGTACTTC.

The CDR3 coding sequence is TGTGCCTGCCGCCGGGGTATAAGACTAGGAGCACCGGAGACCCAGTACTTC. It translates to CACRRGIRLGAPETQYF. This chain connects TRBV28 to TRBJ2-5; D is perhaps TRBD2 (6 bases). Trimming shortened V by 11 bases and J by 5 bases, and 30 bases separated the two germline ends. The germline gives CDR1 MDHEN, CDR2 SYDVKM. CDR3 length: 17 residues. Drawing the rest from reference TRBV28 and TRBJ2-5, the complete variable domain is DVKVTQSSRYLVKRTGEKVFLECVQDMDHENMFWYRQDPGLGLRLIYFSYDVKMKEKGDIPEGYSVSREKKERFSLILESASTNQTSMYLCACRRGIRLGAPETQYFGPGTRLLVL.

The chain links TRBV7-2 to TRBJ2-5; 8 bases align to TRBD2. The CDR3 loop spans 13 amino acids. The ends lost 6 bases at V and 3 bases at J; junction bases unmatched: 3. Germline V gene sequence: CDR1 SGHTA, CDR2 FQGNSA. CDR3 nucleotides: TGTGCCAGCAGATTTAGCGGGGAAGAGACCCAGTACTTC. Translated: CASRFSGEETQYF.

The V and J genes are TRBV30 and TRBJ2-5, with 7 bases lining up with TRBD2. The junction had 8 bases not matched to a gene; V was cut back by 2 bases and J by 5 bases. CDR1 is GTSNPN and CDR2 is SVGIG in the germline V gene (reference sequence). This CDR3 has 14 residues. The CDR3 loop is CAWSSGTKGETQYF. CDR3 DNA: TGTGCCTGGAGTTCCGGGACTAAAGGGGAGACCCAGTACTTC.

The V gene is TRBV18, the J gene TRBJ2-1, with a weak D call TRBD2 (5 bases). Trimming pared 2 bases from V and 0 bases from J, leaving 8 bases between. The length of the CDR3 is 15 residues. CDR1 and CDR2 from the germline V gene are KGHSH and LQKENI. Written as DNA, the CDR3 is TGTGCCAGCTCACCATCGGGAAACTCCTACAATGAGCAGTTCTTC. Protein sequence: CASSPSGNSYNEQFF.

The chain carries TRBV13 and TRBJ1-2; D is possibly TRBD1 (5 bases). Trimming left V 0 bases short and J 4 bases short, with 12 bases between. In germline, CDR1 is PRHDT, CDR2 FYEKMQ (reference sequence). CDR3 length: 15 residues. The CDR3 DNA reads as TGTGCCAGCAGCTTAGGAGACAGCCTTTCCTATGGCTACACCTTC. Its protein product is CASSLGDSLSYGYTF.

This chain connects TRBV11-1 to TRBJ2-5; the match to TRBD2 covers 7 bases. CDR1 is SGHAT, CDR2 FQDESV, per germline (reference sequence). The CDR3 covers 15 residues. V lost 4 bases to trimming and J lost 2 bases; unmatched junction nucleotides: 7. In DNA, the CDR3 is TGTGCCAGCAGCTCCCGTTGGGGGGGGCAAGAGACCCAGTACTTC. Protein product: CASSSRWGGQETQYF.

The CDR3 coding sequence is TGTGCCAGCAGCCGGGACAGGGAGATTTTGGATGGCTACACCTTC. Translating it yields CASSRDREILDGYTF. The chain links TRBV5-4 to TRBJ1-2, with 9 bases aligning to TRBD1. Per the germline V gene, CDR1 is SGHNT and CDR2 is YYREEE (reference sequence). The trim removed 4 bases at V and 6 bases at J, leaving 10 bases unmatched. The CDR3 is 15 residues long.

V is TRBV6-1 and J is TRBJ1-1; 7 positions match TRBD1. The CDR3 is made up of 14 amino acids. The V gene's germline CDR1 is MNHNS and CDR2 SASEGT. The junction had 6 bases not matched to a gene; V was cut back by 4 bases and J by 4 bases. CDR3 DNA sequence: TGTGCCAGCAGTGGGGGACAGAGCTTCACTGAAGCTTTCTTT. Its protein product is CASSGGQSFTEAFF.

The gene calls are TRBV12-5 and TRBJ2-3; 10 bases line up with TRBD2. Germline V gene data show CDR1 as LGHNT and CDR2 as FRNRAP. CDR3 length: 14 amino acids. V shed 10 bases, J shed 7 bases, and the junction held 11 bases outside the gene matches. The CDR3 sequence: CAIILAGPPNTQYF. CDR3 in DNA: TGTGCTATCATACTAGCGGGGCCCCCAAATACGCAGTATTTT. The full variable domain, rest sourced from reference TRBV12-5 and TRBJ2-3, is DARVTQTPRHKVTEMGQEVTMRCQPILGHNTVFWYRQTMMQGLELLAYFRNRAPLDDSGMPKDRFSAEMPDATLATLKIQPSEPRDSAVYFCAIILAGPPNTQYFGPGTRLTVL.

The chain uses TRBV7-9 and TRBJ2-1; 12 bases are a match to TRBD2. The CDR3 loop spans 19 amino acids. Trimming at V came to 1 base and at J to 1 base, leaving 8 bases not matched to a gene. Germline V gene sequence: CDR1 SEHNR, CDR2 FQNEAQ (reference sequence). CDR3 region: CASSLGLAGVPGSYNEQFF. The CDR3 DNA sequence: TGTGCCAGCAGCTTAGGACTAGCGGGGGTCCCTGGGTCCTACAATGAGCAGTTCTTC. The variable domain in full, with the rest retrieved from reference TRBV7-9 and TRBJ2-1, is DTGVSQNPRHKITKRGQNVTFRCDPISEHNRLYWYRQTLGQGPEFLTYFQNEAQLEKSRLLSDRFSAERPKGSFSTLEIQRTEQGDSAMYLCASSLGLAGVPGSYNEQFFGPGTRLTVL.

This clone was recorded only once. V is TRBV7-2 and J is TRBJ2-1; D ambiguous. V lost 6 bases and J 1 base, leaving 16 bases between the germline ends. Germline V gives CDR1 SGHTA, CDR2 FQGNSA. This CDR3 has 16 amino acids. The CDR3 spells CASRPHPGASYNEQFF. CDR3 DNA sequence: TGTGCCAGCAGACCCCACCCAGGCGCTTCCTACAATGAGCAGTTCTTC. The variable domain in full, completed from reference TRBV7-2 and TRBJ2-1, reads GAGVSQSPSNKVTEKGKDVELRCDPISGHTALYWYRQSLGQGLEFLIYFQGNSAPDKSGLPSDRFSAERTGGSVSTLTIQRTQQEDSAVYLCASRPHPGASYNEQFFGPGTRLTVL.

The V call is TRBV9, the J call TRBJ2-1, with 12 bases fitting TRBD1. Germline CDR1 SGDLS, CDR2 YYNGEE. The CDR3 extends over 13 amino acids. The V segment lost 3 bases and the J segment 15 bases; nucleotides outside the gene matches: 7. CDR3 nucleotides: TGTGCCAGCAGCGCCGGGACAGGGGGCGCCCCGTTCTTC. Protein product: CASSAGTGGAPFF.